The 22 T cell receptor beta chains reported below all come from one sample, sequenced in a study of blood T cell repertoires in COVID-19. Generated by immunoSEQ multiplex PCR, the TCRdb table keeps only in-frame clones and is missing some. The table lists some 260,000 clones, around 85% of them singletons. The source material was peripheral blood. These receptors all stem from an elderly man with acute or convalescent COVID-19.

The J gene is TRBJ1-5, the V gene TRBV6-5; the D gene is possibly TRBD1 (5 bases). Germline CDR1 reads MNHEY; CDR2 reads SVGAGI. The V gene lost 5 bases and the J gene lost 1 base, with 12 bases spanning the gap. The CDR3 loop spans 15 amino acids. CDR3 region: CASSQFGGSNQPQHF. DNA for the CDR3: TGTGCCAGCAGTCAATTCGGGGGGAGCAATCAGCCCCAGCATTTT.

The V call is TRBV19, the J call TRBJ2-7; 7 bases align to TRBD2. Germline values: CDR1 LNHDA, CDR2 SQIVND (reference sequence). With 5 bases clipped from V and 3 bases from J, the junction kept 10 bases outside the gene matches. There are 15 residues in the CDR3. CDR3 protein: CASSPRGVGYYEQYF. In DNA, the CDR3 is TGTGCCAGTAGTCCCCGGGGGGTAGGGTACTACGAGCAGTACTTC.

The CDR3 loop is CASSETSGGSTDTQYF. The CDR3 DNA sequence: TGTGCCAGCAGTGAGACTAGCGGGGGTAGCACAGATACGCAGTATTTT. This chain joins TRBV6-1 and TRBJ2-3; 12 nucleotides agree with TRBD2. The germline gives CDR1 MNHNS, CDR2 SASEGT. The CDR3 extends over 16 amino acids. V dropped 3 bases and J dropped 0; count of bases not matched to a gene: 1.

This clone was seen once. The genes are TRBV11-2 and TRBJ2-7; possible D gene TRBD2, 5 bases. Germline CDR1 reads SGHAT; CDR2 reads FQNNGV. The CDR3 contains 14 residues. Between the trimmed V and J ends, which lost 5 bases and 13 bases, there was a span of 24 bases. The CDR3 region is CASSHALRTHRVYF. DNA of the CDR3: TGTGCCAGCAGCCACGCCCTTAGGACTCATAGGGTATACTTC. The full variable domain, its missing parts supplied by reference TRBV11-2 and TRBJ2-7, is EAGVAQSPRYKIIEKRQSVAFWCNPISGHATLYWYQQILGQGPKLLIQFQNNGVVDDSQLPKDRFSAERLKGVDSTLKIQPAKLEDSAVYLCASSHALRTHRVYFGPGTRLTVT.

The rearrangement uses TRBV21-1 and TRBJ2-3; the D segment call TRBD2 is taken from the table without a DNA check. TRBV21-1 is shown as a pseudogene. The CDR3 has 18 amino acids. In DNA, the CDR3 is TGTGCCAGCAGCAAAGCAGCGGAGGGAGGGCCGTTTACAGATACGCAGTATTTT. Translated, it gives CASSKAAEGGPFTDTQYF.

The chain has TRBV19 and TRBJ2-3, with TRBD2 identical over 8 bases. Trimming removed 8 bases from V and 6 bases from J; junction bases left unmatched: 16. The CDR3 consists of 16 residues. Germline CDR1 LNHDA, CDR2 SQIVND (reference sequence). The CDR3 DNA is TGTGCCAGTTCGGGCAGGTTAGCGGGATTTCGGGATACGCAGTATTTT. Translated: CASSGRLAGFRDTQYF. Supplemented by reference TRBV19 and TRBJ2-3, the full variable domain reads DGGITQSPKYLFRKEGQNVTLSCEQNLNHDAMYWYRQDPGQGLRLIYYSQIVNDFQKGDIAEGYSVSREKKESFPLTVTSAQKNPTAFYLCASSGRLAGFRDTQYFGPGTRLTVL.

The chain carries TRBV3-1 (or the pseudogene TRBV3-2) and TRBJ1-3; TRBD1 matches at 9 bases. The ends lost 5 bases at V and 0 bases at J; junction bases unmatched: 5. CDR3 size: 16 residues. CDR1 and CDR2 from the germline V gene are LGHDT and YNNKEL (reference sequence). The CDR3 is CASSSGTGNSGNTIYF. For the CDR3, the DNA is TGTGCCAGCAGCTCTGGGACAGGGAACTCTGGAAACACCATATATTTT.

This sequence joins TRBV5-1 and TRBJ2-6; 7 nucleotides agree with TRBD2. The trim removed 3 bases at V and 0 bases at J, leaving 6 bases unmatched. Germline V gene data show CDR1 as SGHRS and CDR2 as YFSETQ. The CDR3 consists of 17 residues. In nucleotides, the CDR3 is TGCGCCAGCAGCTCTGCGGGGGTTATCTCTGGGGCCAACGTCCTGACTTTC. Protein sequence: CASSSAGVISGANVLTF.

This chain links TRBV11-2 with TRBJ1-6; 11 bases agree with TRBD1. Trimming cost V 5 bases and J 0 bases; bases outside gene matches: 6. The CDR3 has 18 residues. From germline, CDR1 is SGHAT and CDR2 FQNNGV. The DNA of the CDR3 is TGTGCCAGCAGCCTGGACAGGGGGCAGAGCTCCTATAATTCACCCCTCCACTTT. Encoded protein: CASSLDRGQSSYNSPLHF. Full variable domain (missing parts from reference TRBV11-2 and TRBJ1-6): EAGVAQSPRYKIIEKRQSVAFWCNPISGHATLYWYQQILGQGPKLLIQFQNNGVVDDSQLPKDRFSAERLKGVDSTLKIQPAKLEDSAVYLCASSLDRGQSSYNSPLHFGNGTRLTVT.

The rearrangement uses TRBV5-4 and TRBJ1-5; 10 bases align to TRBD1. The V segment lost 4 bases and the J segment 3 bases; nucleotides outside the gene matches: 7. The CDR3 consists of 16 residues. Germline V gene sequence: CDR1 SGHNT, CDR2 YYREEE (reference sequence). The CDR3 here is CASSDRDRGTNQPQHF. DNA for the CDR3: TGTGCCAGCAGCGACCGGGACAGGGGTACCAATCAGCCCCAGCATTTT.

This sequence joins TRBV3-1 (or the pseudogene TRBV3-2) and TRBJ1-1; 7 bases fit TRBD1. The CDR3 has 14 amino acids. Losses at the gene ends were 4 bases for V and 4 bases for J; bases not matched to a gene: 6. From germline, CDR1 is LGHDT and CDR2 YNNKEL (reference sequence). This CDR3 reads CASSRVQGGTEAFF. The CDR3, as DNA: TGTGCCAGCAGCCGAGTCCAGGGGGGCACTGAAGCTTTCTTT.

The rearrangement joins TRBV6-6 to TRBJ2-7; TRBD2 matches at 7 bases. The CDR3 runs to 15 residues. V dropped 6 bases and J dropped 2; count of bases not matched to a gene: 10. Germline V gene data show CDR1 as MNHNY and CDR2 as SVGAGI (reference sequence). DNA for the CDR3: TGTGCCAGCAGATCCAAGCGGGGACTTACCTACGAGCAGTACTTC. Its translation: CASRSKRGLTYEQYF.

This clone has only one observation. The chain links TRBV2 to TRBJ2-7; TRBD2 agrees at 12 bases. From germline, CDR1 is SNHLY and CDR2 FYNNEI. The length of the CDR3 is 16 residues. With V trimmed by 0 bases and J by 7 bases, 7 bases remained unmatched. CDR3 DNA: TGTGCCAGCAGTGAAGCTTTACTAGCGGGGGGTGGGGAGCAGTACTTC. Its protein product is CASSEALLAGGGEQYF.

The rearrangement joins TRBV18 to TRBJ2-1; a possible D gene is TRBD2 (6 bases). The CDR3 runs to 16 residues. The germline V gene has CDR1 KGHSH and CDR2 LQKENI. V dropped 4 bases and J dropped 7 bases, with 20 bases sitting between them. The CDR3 region is CASSQPGRRVANEQFF. The CDR3, as DNA: TGTGCCAGCTCACAACCCGGCAGGAGGGTGGCGAATGAGCAGTTCTTC.

This sequence joins TRBV24-1 and TRBJ2-3, with 7 bases matching TRBD1. The V gene end was trimmed by 2 bases and the J gene end by 9 bases; junction bases not matched to a gene: 16. Germline CDR1 reads KGHDR; CDR2 reads SFDVKD. The CDR3 contains 17 residues. In nucleotides, the CDR3 is TGTGCCACCAGTGATTCCACCAGGGGGACCGATCAGGTCACGCAGTATTTT. It translates to CATSDSTRGTDQVTQYF.

This chain links TRBV12-3 or TRBV12-4 with TRBJ1-5; D remains unclear. This CDR3 has 12 amino acids. V was pared by 5 bases and J by 3 bases, with 5 bases between. CDR3 sequence reads: CASSPYNQPQHF. CDR3 nucleotide sequence: TGTGCCAGCAGTCCCTACAATCAGCCCCAGCATTTT.

This clone was seen more than once but under ten times. The chain is built from TRBV5-1 and TRBJ2-7; 7 bases align to TRBD2. CDR3 length: 16 residues. Germline CDR1 reads SGHRS; CDR2 reads YFSETQ. The V segment lost 3 bases and the J segment 0 bases; nucleotides outside the gene matches: 9. DNA of the CDR3: TGCGCCAGCAGCTCCACCCCCAGCGGGGCCTCCTACGAGCAGTACTTC. Translating gives CASSSTPSGASYEQYF.

The gene calls are TRBV30 and TRBJ1-6; 7 nucleotides agree with TRBD1. The CDR3 runs to 13 residues. Germline V CDR1 and CDR2: GTSNPN, SVGIG (reference sequence). After removal of 2 bases from V and 8 bases from J, the junction contained 3 bases not matched to a gene. The CDR3: CAWSQGGHSPLHF. The CDR3, as DNA: TGTGCCTGGAGTCAAGGGGGCCATTCACCCCTCCACTTT. Variable domain in full (rest from reference TRBV30 and TRBJ1-6): SQTIHQWPATLVQPVGSPLSLECTVEGTSNPNLYWYRQAAGRGLQLLFYSVGIGQISSEVPQNLSASRPQDRQFILSSKKLLLSDSGFYLCAWSQGGHSPLHFGNGTRLTVT.

The rearrangement joins TRBV9 to TRBJ2-1; no firm D call. The CDR3 contains 15 residues. The V and J ends lost 1 base and 5 bases respectively, with 13 bases between them. CDR1 and CDR2 from the germline V gene are SGDLS and YYNGEE. CDR3 sequence: CASSVNVFPHNEQFF. In DNA, the CDR3 is TGTGCCAGCAGCGTAAATGTGTTCCCTCACAATGAGCAGTTCTTC.

This chain connects TRBV30 to TRBJ1-2; 7 nucleotides match TRBD1. Germline CDR1 is GTSNPN and CDR2 is SVGIG (reference sequence). The CDR3 covers 13 residues. After removal of 3 bases from V and 4 bases from J, the junction contained 5 bases not matched to a gene. The CDR3 here is CAWRGDRVYGYTF. The CDR3 DNA sequence: TGTGCCTGGAGGGGAGACAGGGTCTATGGCTACACCTTC.

This clone was counted a few times. This sequence joins TRBV6-5 and TRBJ1-4; TRBD1 aligns across 9 bases. The length of the CDR3 is 14 residues. Germline loops: CDR1 MNHEY, CDR2 SVGAGI. The V gene end was trimmed by 8 bases and the J gene end by 7 bases; junction bases not matched to a gene: 8. As DNA, the CDR3 is TGTGCCAGCCGAACCGGGACAGGGCGTGAAAAACTGTTTTTT. This sequence encodes CASRTGTGREKLFF.

This sequence joins TRBV28 and TRBJ1-6, with 7 bases identical to TRBD1. The CDR3 runs 15 residues. Looked up from germline, CDR1 is MDHEN and CDR2 is SYDVKM. The junction had 4 bases not matched to a gene; V was cut back by 1 base and J by 7 bases. CDR3 sequence (DNA): TGTGCCAGCAGTTTATCCCCGGGACAGAATTCACCCCTCCACTTT. Its translation is CASSLSPGQNSPLHF.